These 9 T cell receptor beta chains came from one sample sequenced in a study of breast tumors, draining lymph nodes, adjacent tissues. Samples came from axillary lymph nodes draining the breast cancer. TCRdb itself ran the multiplex PCR reads through MiXCR, one entry per CDR3 protein. The sample has about 270,000 distinct CDR3 sequences; 30% are singletons. What was sequenced was axillary lymph node tissue. The receptor source for this set is a female donor with breast cancer. Some clones in this sample may be carry-over from other donors' samples.

This clonotype has more than one count but fewer than ten. The junction and the germline gene differ at one end; a read error may be behind it. The rearrangement uses TRBV6-5 and TRBJ2-5; 14 bases agree with TRBD2. The CDR3 totals 18 residues. Germline-derived CDR1 and CDR2 are MNHEY and SVGAGI. This CDR3 reads CASSHSGGLAGAPETQYF. DNA for the CDR3: TGTGCCAGCAGTCACTCGGGGGGACTAGCGGGAGCCCCAGAGACCCAGTACTTC.

With respect to this clonotype: This may arise from a read error, as a much more abundant clone is one base away. The chain couples TRBV20-1 to TRBJ2-7; the D gene is possibly TRBD2 (5 bases). The CDR3 runs 13 residues. The germline CDR1 and CDR2 sequences are DFQATT and SNEGSKA (reference sequence). CDR3 in amino acids: CSVPSADSYERYF. DNA of the CDR3: TGCAGTGTCCCTTCCGCGGACTCCTACGAGCGGTACTTC.

On this clonotype itself: This may stem from a read error, because a much larger clone lies one nucleotide away. Lacking the conserved final phenylalanine or tryptophan, this CDR3 likely reflects a read error. The chain links TRBV6-5 to TRBJ2-7, with D possibly matching TRBD2 (5 bases). Germline V gives CDR1 MNHEY, CDR2 SVGAGI. Trimming removed 6 bases from V and 2 bases from J, with 11 bases in between. This CDR3 has 13 residues. The CDR3 DNA reads as TGTGCCAGCAGGGTCGGGGTGACCTACGAGCAGTACCTC. Its translation: CASRVGVTYEQYL.

In its sample, this clonotype was seen many times. The chain joins TRBV7-2 to TRBJ1-6; D perhaps matches TRBD1 (6 bases). The CDR3 totals 18 residues. Trimming pared 3 bases from V and 10 bases from J, leaving 25 bases between. Germline lookup yields CDR1 SGHTA and CDR2 FQGNSA. The CDR3 here is CASSFAAGGRGQGSPLHF. The CDR3 coding sequence is TGTGCCAGCAGCTTCGCGGCCGGTGGTCGGGGGCAGGGGTCACCCCTCCACTTT.

This clonotype was counted ten times or more. The V gene is TRBV7-9, the J gene TRBJ2-1, with a tentative D call TRBD1 (5 bases). The V gene lost 1 base and the J gene lost 4 bases, with 8 bases spanning the gap. CDR1 is SEHNR and CDR2 is FQNEAQ in the germline V gene (reference sequence). The CDR3 has 14 residues. Here the CDR3 DNA reads TGTGCCAGCAGCTTAGAGACAGAGTACAATGAGCAGTTCTTC. Translation gives CASSLETEYNEQFF.

This clonotype was counted ten times or more. The chain combines TRBV19 with TRBJ2-1; 10 positions agree with TRBD1. Trimming took 4 bases from V and 8 from J; bases not matched to a gene: 5. This CDR3 comprises 14 residues. Germline V gene lookup returns CDR1 LNHDA and CDR2 SQIVND (reference sequence). CDR3 coding DNA: TGTGCCAGTAGTAGGGGACAGGGGTGGTATGAGCAGTTCTTC. Protein product: CASSRGQGWYEQFF. The variable domain in full, with the rest retrieved from reference TRBV19 and TRBJ2-1, is DGGITQSPKYLFRKEGQNVTLSCEQNLNHDAMYWYRQDPGQGLRLIYYSQIVNDFQKGDIAEGYSVSREKKESFPLTVTSAQKNPTAFYLCASSRGQGWYEQFFGPGTRLTVL.

V usage is TRBV28 and J usage is TRBJ1-1; D uncertain. V lost 10 bases, J lost 4 bases, and 19 bases lay in between. Germline CDR1 MDHEN, CDR2 SYDVKM. CDR3 size: 14 residues. The CDR3 DNA sequence: TGTGCCACCGACACGGTGGGCGCGGGCACTGAAGCTTTCTTT. Amino acid sequence: CATDTVGAGTEAFF.

This clonotype was detected once. V usage is TRBV29-1 and J usage is TRBJ1-2, with TRBD1 identical over 8 bases. Trimming removed 8 bases from V and 3 bases from J; junction bases left unmatched: 2. CDR1 SQVTM and CDR2 ANQGSEA come from the germline V gene. This CDR3 is built from 11 residues. CDR3 sequence: CSPDRDYGYTF. CDR3 sequence (DNA): TGCAGCCCGGACAGGGACTATGGCTACACCTTC.

This clonotype was recorded at least ten times. Written as DNA, the CDR3 is TGCAGTGCAAAGACAGGGGTATTACGAAGCAATCAGCCCCAGCATTTT. This encodes CSAKTGVLRSNQPQHF. This chain joins TRBV20-1 and TRBJ1-5; TRBD1 aligns across 8 bases. Trimming took 6 bases from V and 1 from J; bases not matched to a gene: 11. Germline V gives CDR1 DFQATT, CDR2 SNEGSKA (reference sequence). This CDR3 spans 16 amino acids.